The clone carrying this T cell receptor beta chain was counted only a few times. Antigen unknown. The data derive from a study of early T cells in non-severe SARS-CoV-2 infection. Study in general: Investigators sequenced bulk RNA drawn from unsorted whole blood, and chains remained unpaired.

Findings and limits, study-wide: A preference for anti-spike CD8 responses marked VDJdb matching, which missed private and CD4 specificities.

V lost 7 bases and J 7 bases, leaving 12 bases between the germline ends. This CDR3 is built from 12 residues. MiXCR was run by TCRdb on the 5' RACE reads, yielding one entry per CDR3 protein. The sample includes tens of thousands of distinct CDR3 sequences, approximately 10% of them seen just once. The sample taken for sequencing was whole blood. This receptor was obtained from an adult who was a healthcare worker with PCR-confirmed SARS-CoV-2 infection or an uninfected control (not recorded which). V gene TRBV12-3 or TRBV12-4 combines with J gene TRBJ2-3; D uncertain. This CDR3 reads CASTTDRNTQYF. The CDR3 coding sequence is TGTGCCAGCACCACGGACCGGAATACGCAGTATTTT.